Presented here are 14 T cell receptor beta chains from one specimen sequenced in a study of T cells in narcolepsy. Sequencing was performed with immunoSEQ multiplex PCR; in TCRdb, only in-frame clones are kept and a portion is missing. Here the sample spans tens of thousands of clones, just over 60% being singletons. Sample: memory (CD45RA-) CD4+ T cells from blood. Receptor source: a human donor in good health.

The rearrangement joins TRBV4-3 to TRBJ1-2, with a tentative D call TRBD1 (6 bases). V lost 0 bases and J lost 4, with 15 bases in between. The germline V gene has CDR1 LGHNA and CDR2 YSLEER. The CDR3 loop spans 16 amino acids. Here the CDR3 reads CASSQDEQGSPYGYTF. The CDR3 DNA reads TGCGCCAGCAGCCAAGATGAACAGGGATCACCCTATGGCTACACCTTC.

The gene calls are TRBV28 and TRBJ2-1; the D gene is possibly TRBD2 (6 bases). With 5 bases removed from V and 9 bases from J, the gap between germline ends came to 20 bases. This CDR3 has 15 amino acids. Germline values: CDR1 MDHEN, CDR2 SYDVKM. In DNA, the CDR3 is TGTGCCAGCAGTCCCATGGGGCGGGGTCGAGGTGAGCAGTTCTTC. Protein: CASSPMGRGRGEQFF.

The table lists this clone with a few counts. In DNA, the CDR3 is TGTGCCAGCAGTGAAGCGCTTAGTTTCACCGGAGGAGATACGCAGTATTTT. It codes for CASSEALSFTGGDTQYF. The chain combines TRBV2 with TRBJ2-3; the D gene is possibly TRBD2 (5 bases). V was cut by 0 bases and J by 5 bases, with 18 bases left in between. Germline V gene sequence: CDR1 SNHLY, CDR2 FYNNEI. This CDR3 has 17 amino acids.

The J gene is TRBJ1-5, the V gene TRBV4-1; the match to TRBD1 covers 7 bases. The junction had 5 bases not matched to a gene; V was cut back by 0 bases and J by 6 bases. The V gene's germline CDR1 is MGHRA and CDR2 YSYEKL. This CDR3 comprises 15 residues. CDR3 nucleotide sequence: TGCGCCAGCAGCCAAGATCAGCGACAGGGTCAGCCCCAGCATTTT. Translated, it gives CASSQDQRQGQPQHF.

The J gene is TRBJ2-1, the V gene TRBV28, with 8 bases fitting TRBD2. This CDR3 region has 14 residues. Germline V CDR1 and CDR2: MDHEN, SYDVKM. Losses at the gene ends were 9 bases for V and 6 bases for J; bases not matched to a gene: 10. CDR3 sequence (DNA): TGTGCCAGTACGTCGCGGGGGGTAATCAATGAGCAGTTCTTC. Translating it yields CASTSRGVINEQFF.

This clone was seen more than once but under ten times. The rearrangement joins TRBV6-5 to TRBJ1-6; 7 bases match TRBD1. The germline gives CDR1 MNHEY, CDR2 SVGAGI. CDR3 length: 15 amino acids. The junction had 14 bases not matched to a gene; V was cut back by 5 bases and J by 13 bases. CDR3 DNA: TGTGCCAGCAGTGCTTCCAGACAGGGCTCGTTGCCCCTCCACTTT. Its translation is CASSASRQGSLPLHF.

CDR3 sequence: CASSPVRGRGETQYF. The CDR3 coding sequence is TGTGCCAGCAGCCCTGTGAGGGGGCGCGGGGAGACCCAGTACTTC. This chain uses TRBV7-2 with TRBJ2-5; 7 bases line up with TRBD1. The CDR3 length is 15 residues. V lost 5 bases to trimming and J lost 5 bases; unmatched junction nucleotides: 11. Germline V lookup: CDR1 SGHTA, CDR2 FQGNSA.

This rearrangement joins TRBV18 to TRBJ2-7; 7 bases map to TRBD2. From germline, CDR1 is KGHSH and CDR2 LQKENI. The CDR3 is 19 amino acids. Trimming took 5 bases from V and 1 from J; bases not matched to a gene: 20. The DNA of the CDR3 is TGTGCCAGCTCAACCGGGGGAGGGGACCCCAATGCGAGGTCCTACGAGCAGTACTTC. Translated: CASSTGGGDPNARSYEQYF.

This clone showed up just a few times. The J gene is TRBJ2-6, the V gene TRBV6-5; D perhaps matches TRBD1 (7 bases). V was shortened by 10 bases and J by 2 bases, with 9 bases between the two germline ends. This CDR3 is 13 amino acids long. The germline CDR1 and CDR2 sequences are MNHEY and SVGAGI. The CDR3 DNA reads as TGTGCCACCAGGGGGGCTGGGGCCAACGTCCTGACTTTC. Encoded protein: CATRGAGANVLTF.

This sequence joins TRBV10-3 and TRBJ1-3, with 7 positions matching TRBD1. The CDR3 sequence is 16 residues long. From germline, CDR1 is ENHRY and CDR2 SYGVKD. V was clipped by 2 bases and J by 2 bases; unmatched bases: 6. CDR3 amino acids: CAISEALGTAGNTIYF. The CDR3 DNA sequence: TGTGCCATCAGTGAGGCTCTCGGGACAGCTGGAAACACCATATATTTT.

This chain links TRBV7-2 with TRBJ1-1; D might be TRBD1 (6 bases). Trimming left V 4 bases short and J 0 bases short, with 9 bases between. The CDR3 has 14 residues. The V gene's germline CDR1 is SGHTA and CDR2 FQGNSA. The CDR3 DNA reads as TGTGCCAGCAGCTCGGGGGCGATGAACACTGAAGCTTTCTTT. This gives the protein CASSSGAMNTEAFF.

V is TRBV2 and J is TRBJ2-2; no clear D gene. This CDR3 spans 13 amino acids. V shed 7 bases and J shed 1 base, with 7 bases lying between them. From germline, CDR1 is SNHLY and CDR2 FYNNEI. The CDR3 loop reads CASTPENTGELFF. CDR3 nucleotide sequence: TGTGCCAGCACTCCAGAGAACACCGGGGAGCTGTTTTTT.

V usage is TRBV5-5 and J usage is TRBJ1-5; D remains ambiguous. This CDR3 region has 14 residues. Germline CDR1 SGHKS, CDR2 YYEKEE (reference sequence). Trimming shortened V by 1 base and J by 7 bases, and 12 bases separated the two germline ends. The DNA of the CDR3 is TGTGCCAGCAGCTTGTGGGGTGGAGGACAGCCCCAGCATTTT. Translated: CASSLWGGGQPQHF.

V usage is TRBV5-1 and J usage is TRBJ2-7, with 7 bases fitting TRBD1. V shed 4 bases, J shed 3 bases, and the junction held 7 bases outside the gene matches. The CDR3 has 14 amino acids. CDR1 is SGHRS, CDR2 YFSETQ, per germline. CDR3 sequence reads: CASSTWAGGYEQYF. Here the CDR3 DNA reads TGCGCCAGCAGCACCTGGGCAGGGGGCTACGAGCAGTACTTC.